These 30 T cell receptor beta chains were sequenced from one sample in a study of blood T cell repertoires in COVID-19. Data came from immunoSEQ multiplex PCR; TCRdb stores just in-frame clones and leaves some out. This sample yields roughly 150,000 clones, of which approximately 91% are seen a single time; about 2.5% belongs to the top ten. The sample was peripheral blood. These receptors all stem from a young man with acute or convalescent COVID-19.

The rearrangement uses TRBV7-9 and TRBJ2-6; D is unresolved. Trimming took off 4 bases at V and 0 bases at J, with 19 bases between the two ends. The CDR3 length is 19 residues. CDR1 and CDR2 (germline): SEHNR, FQNEAQ (reference sequence). The CDR3 nucleotides read TGTGCCAGCAGCTCCCTTTTAAGAGTGAACTTCTCTGGGGCCAACGTCCTGACTTTC. It specifies CASSSLLRVNFSGANVLTF. Full variable domain (missing parts from reference TRBV7-9 and TRBJ2-6): DTGVSQNPRHKITKRGQNVTFRCDPISEHNRLYWYRQTLGQGPEFLTYFQNEAQLEKSRLLSDRFSAERPKGSFSTLEIQRTEQGDSAMYLCASSSLLRVNFSGANVLTFGAGSRLTVL.

The chain is built from TRBV19 and TRBJ1-4; D call uncertain. Germline V gene data show CDR1 as LNHDA and CDR2 as SQIVND (reference sequence). V shed 0 bases and J shed 5 bases, with 13 bases lying between them. The CDR3 covers 16 residues. The CDR3 sequence: CASSIDGSSRNEKLFF. CDR3 DNA sequence: TGTGCCAGTAGTATAGACGGGTCGTCGAGAAATGAAAAACTGTTTTTT.

This clone showed up just once. V is TRBV10-1 and J is TRBJ1-1; the match to TRBD1 covers 7 bases. CDR1 is WNHNN, CDR2 SYGVQD, per germline (reference sequence). After removal of 2 bases from V and 5 bases from J, the junction contained 5 bases not matched to a gene. The CDR3 loop spans 14 amino acids. The CDR3 here is CASSEAGGVTEAFF. In nucleotides, the CDR3 is TGCGCCAGCAGTGAGGCAGGGGGTGTTACTGAAGCTTTCTTT.

This clone is a singleton in its sample. The rearrangement joins TRBV23-1 to TRBJ2-3, with D maybe TRBD1 (6 bases). TRBV23-1 is given ORF status, its function remaining uncertain. V was pared by 0 bases and J by 1 base, with 20 bases between. This CDR3 region has 19 residues. The CDR3 here is CASSQSNALMRTGTDTQYF. The CDR3, as DNA: TGCGCCAGCAGTCAATCAAACGCCCTAATGAGGACAGGCACAGATACGCAGTATTTT.

The CDR3 region has the DNA TGTGCCAGCAGTGGCGGACAGGGGACAGATACGCAGTATTTT. It encodes CASSGGQGTDTQYF. The chain recombines TRBV6-4 with TRBJ2-3, with 9 bases matching TRBD1. J gave up 3 bases and V 4 bases, and 2 bases lay outside the gene matches. Germline lookup yields CDR1 MRHNA and CDR2 SNTAGT. The CDR3 extends over 14 amino acids.

As for this clone: Other DNA sequences from this sample encode an identical CDR3 as well. CDR3 amino acids: CASSLAGEDTQYF. Written as DNA, the CDR3 is TGCGCCAGCAGCTTGGCAGGTGAAGATACGCAGTATTTT. This chain joins TRBV5-1 and TRBJ2-3; D remains unclear. Germline values: CDR1 SGHRS, CDR2 YFSETQ. CDR3 length equals 13 residues. V lost 0 bases and J lost 5, with 7 bases in between. The full variable domain, completed using reference TRBV5-1 and TRBJ2-3, is KAGVTQTPRYLIKTRGQQVTLSCSPISGHRSVSWYQQTPGQGLQFLFEYFSETQRNKGNFPGRFSGRQFSNSRSEMNVSTLELGDSALYLCASSLAGEDTQYFGPGTRLTVL.

This clone was observed a handful of times. V gene TRBV19 combines with J gene TRBJ1-6, with D tentatively TRBD1 (5 bases). This CDR3 comprises 15 residues. The V and J ends lost 6 bases and 5 bases respectively, with 14 bases between them. CDR1 LNHDA and CDR2 SQIVND come from the germline V gene (reference sequence). The CDR3 spells CASRERGKDNSPLHF. Here the CDR3 DNA reads TGTGCCAGTAGGGAAAGGGGCAAGGATAATTCACCCCTCCACTTT.

The chain employs TRBV7-8 and TRBJ1-3; D not certain. Germline CDR1 and CDR2: SGHVS and FQNEAQ. The CDR3 sequence is 16 residues long. Trimming shortened V by 5 bases and J by 6 bases, and 20 bases separated the two germline ends. CDR3 coding DNA: TGTGCCAGCAGCCCCTCGCTAGGCGTAGAGGAAAACACCATATATTTT. Its protein product is CASSPSLGVEENTIYF. The variable domain in full, completed from reference TRBV7-8 and TRBJ1-3, reads GAGVSQSPRYKVAKRGQDVALRCDPISGHVSLFWYQQALGQGPEFLTYFQNEAQLDKSGLPSDRFFAERPEGSVSTLKIQRTQQEDSAVYLCASSPSLGVEENTIYFGEGSWLTVV.

The gene calls are TRBV19 and TRBJ1-5; 8 nucleotides match TRBD1. Germline V gene data show CDR1 as LNHDA and CDR2 as SQIVND (reference sequence). The CDR3 has 14 amino acids. The trim removed 5 bases at V and 6 bases at J, leaving 6 bases unmatched. The CDR3 sequence is CASSQITGGQPQHF. The DNA for the CDR3 is TGTGCCAGTAGTCAAATTACAGGGGGTCAGCCCCAGCATTTT.

The chain employs TRBV7-9 and TRBJ2-1, with D hard to call. The CDR3 runs 13 residues. With 7 bases removed from V and 5 bases from J, the gap between germline ends came to 12 bases. Germline V CDR1 and CDR2: SEHNR, FQNEAQ (reference sequence). The CDR3 here is CASMLDANNEQFF. The CDR3 nucleotides read TGTGCCAGCATGTTGGACGCGAACAATGAGCAGTTCTTC.

On this clone: An end of the junction differs from the germline gene, which may be a read error. The gene calls are TRBV27 and TRBJ2-7; TRBD2 aligns across 10 bases. Germline lookup yields CDR1 MNHEY and CDR2 SMNVEV (reference sequence). The CDR3 loop spans 13 amino acids. CDR3 protein: CASKEASGGPGNF. The CDR3, as DNA: TGTGCCAGCAAAGAGGCTAGCGGGGGCCCGGGGAACTTC.

The rearrangement uses TRBV6-5 and TRBJ2-1; 9 bases are shared with TRBD2. Germline loops: CDR1 MNHEY, CDR2 SVGAGI. V was pared by 4 bases and J by 9 bases, with 10 bases of the junction left unmatched. The CDR3 extends over 15 amino acids. CDR3 coding DNA: TGTGCCAGCAGTTGGACTAGCGAGGGATTGGGTGAGCAGTTCTTC. As protein: CASSWTSEGLGEQFF.

On this clone: This specimen includes other DNA sequences encoding the same CDR3. This sequence joins TRBV19 and TRBJ2-7, with 10 nucleotides matching TRBD2. The V gene's germline CDR1 is LNHDA and CDR2 SQIVND (reference sequence). The CDR3 runs 15 residues. The junction had 3 bases not matched to a gene; V was cut back by 3 bases and J by 1 base. The CDR3 sequence is CASSIGSGGSYEQYF. The CDR3 DNA follows: TGTGCCAGTAGTATTGGTAGCGGGGGGTCCTACGAGCAGTACTTC.

This rearrangement joins TRBV24-1 to TRBJ1-5; tentatively, D is TRBD1 (6 bases). Between the trimmed V and J ends, which lost 2 bases and 0 bases, there was a span of 16 bases. CDR1 and CDR2 from the germline V gene are KGHDR and SFDVKD. The CDR3 runs to 18 residues. CDR3 in amino acids: CATSDSPHRVPSNQPQHF. The CDR3 coding sequence is TGTGCCACCAGTGATTCCCCTCACAGGGTACCTAGCAATCAGCCCCAGCATTTT.

CDR3 in amino acids: CASSAQDIWSFQPQHF. CDR3 coding DNA: TGTGCCAGCAGTGCACAAGACATTTGGTCGTTTCAGCCCCAGCATTTT. The chain employs TRBV6-1 and TRBJ1-5; D ambiguous. Trimming shortened V by 4 bases and J by 6 bases, and 19 bases separated the two germline ends. CDR1 and CDR2 from the germline V gene are MNHNS and SASEGT. The CDR3 totals 16 residues.

This clone was observed a handful of times. This rearrangement joins TRBV5-1 to TRBJ2-3, with D uncertain. The CDR3 has 13 amino acids. In germline, CDR1 is SGHRS, CDR2 YFSETQ. With 2 bases removed from V and 0 bases from J, the gap between germline ends came to 4 bases. CDR3 loop: CASSFPSTDTQYF. Here the CDR3 DNA reads TGCGCCAGCAGCTTTCCTAGCACAGATACGCAGTATTTT.

The chain couples TRBV12-3 or TRBV12-4 to TRBJ1-2; D gene uncertain. The V end lost 10 bases, the J end lost 4 bases, and 10 bases lay between the germline ends. The CDR3 sequence is 11 residues long. CDR3: CATGALYGYTF. As DNA, the CDR3 is TGTGCCACCGGAGCGCTCTATGGCTACACCTTC.

This clone has only a few counts. The chain recombines TRBV5-1 with TRBJ2-3, with 10 nucleotides matching TRBD2. Germline lookup yields CDR1 SGHRS and CDR2 YFSETQ. The CDR3 totals 16 residues. V shed 0 bases and J 8 bases; nucleotides not matched to a gene: 9. CDR3 protein: CASSLGLAGGQGTQYF. The CDR3 DNA follows: TGCGCCAGCAGCTTGGGACTAGCGGGTGGTCAGGGTACGCAGTATTTT.

This sequence joins TRBV19 and TRBJ2-4; possibly TRBD2 for D (6 bases). Germline CDR1 LNHDA, CDR2 SQIVND (reference sequence). Trimming cost V 6 bases and J 6 bases, with 21 bases left between them. There are 16 residues in the CDR3. The CDR3 DNA follows: TGTGCCAGTAGCCTTCCACGGGGACTCCCGGGAAACATTCAGTACTTC. It codes for CASSLPRGLPGNIQYF.

The CDR3 DNA is TGTGCCATCAGTGAAAAACAGGCGGGGGGCTACACCTTC. Translating gives CAISEKQAGGYTF. The rearrangement uses TRBV10-3 and TRBJ1-2, with TRBD1 as a possible D gene (5 bases). V lost 3 bases, J lost 8 bases, and 13 bases lay in between. The CDR3 length is 13 residues. Germline CDR1 is ENHRY and CDR2 is SYGVKD.

The chain carries TRBV6-5 and TRBJ1-6; D unclear. The CDR3 sequence is 13 residues long. V was shortened by 6 bases and J by 7 bases, with 10 bases between the two germline ends. Per germline, CDR1 MNHEY and CDR2 SVGAGI. CDR3 bases: TGTGCCAGCAGCTATAACAGCAATTCACCCCTCCACTTT. Its protein product is CASSYNSNSPLHF.

This chain links TRBV6-5 with TRBJ1-2; 9 bases line up with TRBD1. Germline assignment: CDR1 MNHEY and CDR2 SVGAGI. CDR3 size: 14 residues. The J segment lost 1 base and the V segment lost 6 bases, leaving 3 bases of the junction unmatched. The CDR3 bases are TGTGCCAGCAGAGGACAGGGGAGTAACTATGGCTACACCTTC. This sequence encodes CASRGQGSNYGYTF.

The V gene is TRBV27, the J gene TRBJ2-1, with 9 bases aligning to TRBD1. The CDR3 totals 15 residues. Trimming removed 6 bases from V and 4 bases from J; junction bases left unmatched: 7. Germline loops: CDR1 MNHEY, CDR2 SMNVEV (reference sequence). The CDR3 nucleotides read TGTGCCAGCAGCCTTTCGGGACAGGGTTACAATGAGCAGTTCTTC. Translating gives CASSLSGQGYNEQFF.

The chain couples TRBV3-1 (or the pseudogene TRBV3-2) to TRBJ2-5, with 9 bases fitting TRBD2. CDR1 and CDR2 (germline): LGHDT, YNNKEL (reference sequence). The junction had 5 bases not matched to a gene; V was cut back by 1 base and J by 5 bases. The CDR3 length is 15 residues. As DNA, the CDR3 is TGTGCCAGCAGCCAAGCAGCGGGGGGCGGTGAGACCCAGTACTTC. Translated, it gives CASSQAAGGGETQYF.

This chain joins TRBV7-9 and TRBJ1-4; no reliable D call. The germline V and J ends were trimmed by 0 bases and 6 bases, with 8 bases remaining between them. CDR1 is SEHNR, CDR2 FQNEAQ, per germline (reference sequence). The CDR3 is 14 amino acids. The CDR3 sequence: CASSLAPLDEKLFF. The DNA for the CDR3 is TGTGCCAGCAGCTTAGCCCCGTTAGATGAAAAACTGTTTTTT.

The chain is built from TRBV12-5 and TRBJ1-3, with 7 bases lining up with TRBD1. V gave up 2 bases and J gave up 4 bases; unmatched junction bases: 8. CDR1 and CDR2 (germline): LGHNT, FRNRAP. The CDR3 is 16 residues long. For the CDR3, the DNA is TGTGCTAGTGGTTTGACACCCCCGGGACAGGGAAACACCATATATTTT. Amino acids: CASGLTPPGQGNTIYF.

The chain employs TRBV27 and TRBJ1-1; possibly TRBD1 for D (6 bases). Between the trimmed V and J ends, which lost 2 bases and 4 bases, there was a span of 11 bases. The CDR3 is 14 amino acids. The germline V gene has CDR1 MNHEY and CDR2 SMNVEV (reference sequence). CDR3 sequence: CASSLRDTTTEAFF. The CDR3 nucleotides read TGTGCCAGCAGTTTAAGGGACACGACCACTGAAGCTTTCTTT.

The chain is built from TRBV6-5 and TRBJ1-6; D perhaps matches TRBD1 (5 bases). CDR3 length equals 14 residues. Trimming stripped 2 bases from V and 8 bases from J, with 10 bases between. Per the germline V gene, CDR1 is MNHEY and CDR2 is SVGAGI. The CDR3 sequence is CASSYSRGDSPLHF. CDR3 sequence (DNA): TGTGCCAGCAGTTACAGCCGGGGGGATTCACCCCTCCACTTT.

The chain recombines TRBV11-2 with TRBJ2-3; 9 bases are a match to TRBD2. The CDR3 sequence is 14 residues long. The germline V gene encodes CDR1 SGHAT and CDR2 FQNNGV. V was clipped by 4 bases and J by 4 bases; unmatched bases: 3. The CDR3 loop is CASSSGLAADTQYF. CDR3 DNA: TGTGCCAGCAGCTCGGGACTAGCCGCAGATACGCAGTATTTT.

The CDR3 coding sequence is TGTGCCAGTAGTATAGGGACAGGGGCGCAGGAGCCCCAGCATTTT. Its translation: CASSIGTGAQEPQHF. V usage is TRBV19 and J usage is TRBJ1-5; 9 bases match TRBD1. This CDR3 contains 15 residues. CDR1 and CDR2 from the germline V gene are LNHDA and SQIVND (reference sequence). V was pared by 1 base and J by 8 bases, with 6 bases of the junction left unmatched.